A single sample gave rise to the 3 T cell receptor beta chains below, sequenced in a study of early T cells in non-severe SARS-CoV-2 infection. TCRdb re-derived calls from the 5' RACE reads in MiXCR, one entry per CDR3 protein. The sample lists fewer than 40,000 distinct CDR3 sequences, around 6.9% occurring once. The sample here was whole blood, taken at baseline. The receptor set was obtained from an adult who was a healthcare worker with PCR-confirmed SARS-CoV-2 infection or an uninfected control (not recorded which).

This clonotype counts as medium-sized. The gene calls are TRBV5-6 and TRBJ2-1, with D tentatively TRBD1 (7 bases). V was cut by 4 bases and J by 2 bases, with 13 bases left in between. Per germline, CDR1 SGHDT and CDR2 YYEEEE. CDR3 length: 15 residues. The CDR3: CASSPEGAAYNEQFF. CDR3 DNA sequence: TGTGCCAGCAGCCCGGAGGGGGCTGCCTACAATGAGCAGTTCTTC.

At least ten counts were recorded for this clonotype. The chain uses TRBV6-5 and TRBJ2-2, with D tentatively TRBD1 (6 bases). Germline CDR1 reads MNHEY; CDR2 reads SVGAGI. The CDR3 extends over 13 amino acids. Trimming removed 6 bases at V and 6 bases at J, with 11 bases between. The CDR3 DNA reads as TGTGCCAGCAGGTGGACAGTTTCCGGGGAGCTGTTTTTT. This encodes CASRWTVSGELFF.

The chain employs TRBV6-6 and TRBJ2-6, with 9 bases lining up with TRBD2. V lost 6 bases and J lost 0; bases outside the gene matches: 9. The germline gives CDR1 MNHNY, CDR2 SVGAGI (reference sequence). This CDR3 is 18 amino acids long. Written as DNA, the CDR3 is TGTGCCAGCAGCCCGGGGCTAGCGGGATTCTCTGGGGCCAACGTCCTGACTTTC. This codes for CASSPGLAGFSGANVLTF.